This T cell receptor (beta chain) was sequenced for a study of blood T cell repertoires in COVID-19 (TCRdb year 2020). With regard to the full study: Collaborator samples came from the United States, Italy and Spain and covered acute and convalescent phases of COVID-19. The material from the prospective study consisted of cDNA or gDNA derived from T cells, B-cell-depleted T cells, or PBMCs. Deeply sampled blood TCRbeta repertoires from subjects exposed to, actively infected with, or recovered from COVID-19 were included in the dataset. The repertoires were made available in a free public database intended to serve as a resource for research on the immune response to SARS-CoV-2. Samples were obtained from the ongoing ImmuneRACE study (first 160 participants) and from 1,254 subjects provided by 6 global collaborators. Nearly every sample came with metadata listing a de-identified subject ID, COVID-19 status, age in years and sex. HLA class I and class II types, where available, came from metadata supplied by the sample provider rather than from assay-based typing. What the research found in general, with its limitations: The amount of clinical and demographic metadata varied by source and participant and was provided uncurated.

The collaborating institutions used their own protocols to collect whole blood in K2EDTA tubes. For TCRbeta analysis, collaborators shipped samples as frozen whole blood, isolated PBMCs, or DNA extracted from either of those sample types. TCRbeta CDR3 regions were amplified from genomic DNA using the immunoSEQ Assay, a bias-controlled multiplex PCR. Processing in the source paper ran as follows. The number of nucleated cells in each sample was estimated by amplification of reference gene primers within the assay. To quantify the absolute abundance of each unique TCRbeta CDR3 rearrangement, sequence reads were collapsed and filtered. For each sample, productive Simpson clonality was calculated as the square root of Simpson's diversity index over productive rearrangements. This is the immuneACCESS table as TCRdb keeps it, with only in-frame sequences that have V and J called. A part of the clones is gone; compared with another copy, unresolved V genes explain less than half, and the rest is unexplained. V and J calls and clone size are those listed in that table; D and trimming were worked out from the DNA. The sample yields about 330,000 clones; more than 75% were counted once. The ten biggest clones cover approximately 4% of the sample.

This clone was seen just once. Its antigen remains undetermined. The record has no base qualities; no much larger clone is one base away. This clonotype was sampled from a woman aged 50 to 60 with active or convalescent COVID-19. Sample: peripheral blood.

The DNA sequence is TGTGCCAGTAGTATCTCAGGGCCCAATCAGCCCCAGCATTTT. This is translated as CASSISGPNQPQHF. The V and J segments used are TRBV19 and TRBJ1-5; a weak D assignment points to TRBD1 (5 bases agree). V lost 3 bases and J lost 3 bases; the stretch between them is 9 bases long. From the germline V gene (reference sequence), CDR1 is LNHDA and CDR2 is SQIVND. The CDR3 has 14 amino acids, counting the end cysteine and phenylalanine. Only CDR3 DNA remains: 42 bases, in frame from the first base.